The 25 T cell receptor beta chains reported below all come from one sample, sequenced in a study of neurological immune-mediated disorders. Stated time point: longitudinal time-point 1 (baseline). One entry per CDR3 protein results from TCRdb running MiXCR on the 5' RACE reads. Of approximately 70,000 distinct CDR3 sequences in the sample, 10% are singletons; the top ten hold 9.5% to 10%. Specimen: PBMCs. The receptors originated from a man aged 25 to 40 in good health.

The table lists this clonotype with many counts. The chain is built from TRBV28 and TRBJ2-5, with no clear D. The CDR3 is made up of 13 amino acids. CDR1 MDHEN and CDR2 SYDVKM come from the germline V gene. Trimming stripped 3 bases from V and 1 base from J, with 6 bases between. CDR3 protein: CASSFSTQETQYF. DNA for the CDR3: TGTGCCAGCAGTTTTTCGACCCAAGAGACCCAGTACTTC.

This clonotype was counted at least ten times. The rearrangement links TRBV6-6 to TRBJ2-1; TRBD1 is a possible D gene (5 bases). Germline V gives CDR1 MNHNY, CDR2 SVGAGI (reference sequence). This CDR3 is 15 amino acids long. V lost 6 bases and J lost 0, with 12 bases in between. This CDR3 is CASSWTTSSYNEQFF. CDR3 nucleotide sequence: TGTGCCAGCAGCTGGACAACCAGCTCCTACAATGAGCAGTTCTTC.

This clonotype showed up many times. The chain has TRBV5-1 and TRBJ1-1; possibly TRBD1 for D (6 bases). Germline CDR1 is SGHRS and CDR2 is YFSETQ. Trimming took 5 bases from V and 1 from J, leaving 12 bases between them. CDR3 size: 14 residues. CDR3 DNA sequence: TGCGCCAGCAGTTTTTACAGGGAGAACACTGAAGCTTTCTTT. Its translation is CASSFYRENTEAFF. The entire variable domain, with the rest obtained from reference TRBV5-1 and TRBJ1-1, is as follows: KAGVTQTPRYLIKTRGQQVTLSCSPISGHRSVSWYQQTPGQGLQFLFEYFSETQRNKGNFPGRFSGRQFSNSRSEMNVSTLELGDSALYLCASSFYRENTEAFFGQGTRLTVV.

At least ten counts were recorded for this clonotype. V and J are TRBV12-5 and TRBJ2-3, with 7 bases that match TRBD1. V shed 5 bases and J 3 bases; nucleotides not matched to a gene: 17. The CDR3 loop spans 18 amino acids. Germline loops: CDR1 LGHNT, CDR2 FRNRAP. This CDR3 is CASGLVQDGTVTTDTQYF. CDR3 DNA sequence: TGTGCTAGTGGTCTTGTTCAGGACGGGACAGTCACTACAGATACGCAGTATTTT.

This clonotype was found many times. This sequence joins TRBV30 and TRBJ2-5; tentatively, D is TRBD2 (6 bases). Germline CDR1 reads GTSNPN; CDR2 reads SVGIG (reference sequence). CDR3 size: 16 residues. V shed 3 bases and J shed 5 bases, with 22 bases lying between them. DNA for the CDR3: TGTGCCTGGAGCGGGATGGGACTTTCAGTGAGGGAGACCCAGTACTTC. This gives the protein CAWSGMGLSVRETQYF.

This clonotype was counted ten times or more. This chain uses TRBV4-1 with TRBJ2-1; 14 nucleotides agree with TRBD2. Germline CDR1 and CDR2: MGHRA and YSYEKL. The CDR3 is 17 amino acids. J was trimmed by 2 bases and V by 5 bases; bases with no gene match: 5. This CDR3 is CASSKGTSGSPYNEQFF. For the CDR3, the DNA is TGCGCCAGCAGCAAAGGGACTAGCGGGAGCCCCTACAATGAGCAGTTCTTC.

This clonotype was observed many times. This sequence joins TRBV9 and TRBJ2-7, with D possibly TRBD1 on 5 matching bases. The CDR3 runs 13 residues. The ends were cut back, 1 base at V and 5 bases at J, with 10 bases in the middle. Germline V CDR1 and CDR2: SGDLS, YYNGEE. In DNA form, the CDR3 reads TGTGCCAGCAGCGTACGACAGTTACACGAGCAGTACTTC. As protein: CASSVRQLHEQYF.

This clonotype has at least ten counts. This sequence joins TRBV21-1 and TRBJ2-7; the table gives TRBD1 as D, unverified against the DNA. TRBV21-1 is flagged as a pseudogene. The CDR3 totals 16 residues. This chain's CDR3 is CASSTKGGGSSYEQYF. CDR3 DNA sequence: TGTGCCAGCAGCACAAAGGGGGGCGGGAGCTCCTACGAGCAGTACTTC.

This clonotype came up a few times. V and J are TRBV5-1 and TRBJ2-2; tentative D call: TRBD2 (6 bases). The germline V gene encodes CDR1 SGHRS and CDR2 YFSETQ. Between the trimmed V and J ends, which lost 3 bases and 0 bases, there was a span of 9 bases. The CDR3 consists of 15 residues. The CDR3 nucleotides read TGCGCCAGCAGCTCCTTAGCGGCGAACACCGGGGAGCTGTTTTTT. Translation: CASSSLAANTGELFF. Full variable domain (outside the CDR3, taken from reference TRBV5-1 and TRBJ2-2): KAGVTQTPRYLIKTRGQQVTLSCSPISGHRSVSWYQQTPGQGLQFLFEYFSETQRNKGNFPGRFSGRQFSNSRSEMNVSTLELGDSALYLCASSSLAANTGELFFGEGSRLTVL.

This clonotype was seen at least ten times. The J gene is TRBJ2-4, the V gene TRBV12-3 or TRBV12-4; a weak D match, TRBD1 (6 bases). With 3 bases removed from V and 0 bases from J, the gap between germline ends came to 12 bases. The CDR3 consists of 16 residues. CDR3 sequence (DNA): TGTGCCAGCAGTTTGAACAGGGCTCTAGCCAAAAACATTCAGTACTTC. This translates into CASSLNRALAKNIQYF.

The count of this clonotype is one. Being one base from a much bigger clone, this may be a read error. The CDR3 is CASRVYGAEAFF. The CDR3 coding sequence is TGTGCCAGCAGGGTGTATGGCGCTGAAGCTTTCTTT. The chain recombines TRBV28 with TRBJ1-1; D is unclear. The CDR3 consists of 12 residues. Trimming pared 6 bases from V and 6 bases from J, leaving 11 bases between. CDR1 and CDR2 (germline): MDHEN, SYDVKM.

This clonotype occurred a few times. The chain is built from TRBV11-2 and TRBJ2-6, with 9 nucleotides matching TRBD1. The CDR3 contains 16 residues. Per the germline V gene, CDR1 is SGHAT and CDR2 is FQNNGV. V was clipped by 6 bases and J by 0 bases; unmatched bases: 3. The CDR3 DNA reads as TGTGCCAGCAGGGGACAGGGACACTCTGGGGCCAACGTCCTGACTTTC. Translation gives CASRGQGHSGANVLTF.

In its sample, this clonotype was seen many times. This sequence joins TRBV27 and TRBJ2-2; a possible D gene is TRBD2 (6 bases). From germline, CDR1 is MNHEY and CDR2 SMNVEV (reference sequence). Trimming cost V 2 bases and J 0 bases, with 13 bases left between them. CDR3 size: 17 residues. DNA for the CDR3: TGTGCCAGCAGTTTAACTAGCCAAGTCTCGAACACCGGGGAGCTGTTTTTT. It translates to CASSLTSQVSNTGELFF.

At least ten counts were recorded for this clonotype. CDR3 region: CATSSGTTIYEQYF. CDR3 in DNA: TGTGCCACCAGCAGCGGGACTACTATCTACGAGCAGTACTTC. The chain combines TRBV15 with TRBJ2-7; 7 bases fit TRBD2. Germline lookup yields CDR1 LNHNV and CDR2 YYDKDF (reference sequence). The CDR3 runs to 14 residues. With V trimmed by 3 bases and J by 3 bases, 5 bases remained unmatched. Looking up the rest from reference TRBV15 and TRBJ2-7 gives the full variable domain: DAMVIQNPRYQVTQFGKPVTLSCSQTLNHNVMYWYQQKSSQAPKLLFHYYDKDFNNEADTPDNFQSRRPNTSFCFLDIRSPGLGDTAMYLCATSSGTTIYEQYFGPGTRLTVT.

This clonotype was seen only a few times. This rearrangement joins TRBV7-3 to TRBJ2-5; 11 bases line up with TRBD1. The CDR3 length is 15 residues. Germline trimming cut 4 bases from V and 2 bases from J; bases unmatched to any gene: 3. Germline CDR1 and CDR2: SGHTA and FQGTGA. CDR3 sequence (DNA): TGTGCCAGCAGCTGGACAGGGGGCATGCAAGAGACCCAGTACTTC. As protein: CASSWTGGMQETQYF.

CDR3 in amino acids: CASSPRQRTSTDTQYF. The CDR3, as DNA: TGTGCCAGCAGCCCCAGACAGAGAACTAGCACAGATACGCAGTATTTT. V usage is TRBV9 and J usage is TRBJ2-3; TRBD1 might be the D (5 bases). Trimming left V 4 bases short and J 0 bases short, with 15 bases between. This CDR3 is built from 16 residues. CDR1 SGDLS and CDR2 YYNGEE come from the germline V gene.

This clonotype was picked up many times. V gene TRBV20-1 combines with J gene TRBJ1-5; tentative D call: TRBD1 (5 bases). There are 17 residues in the CDR3. Trimming removed 3 bases from V and 4 bases from J, with 22 bases in between. Germline CDR1 and CDR2: DFQATT and SNEGSKA (reference sequence). This chain's CDR3 is CSASGAGGGPLNQPQHF. The CDR3 DNA sequence: TGCAGTGCTAGCGGCGCGGGGGGAGGGCCGCTTAATCAGCCCCAGCATTTT.

This clonotype was picked up many times. V usage is TRBV6-6 and J usage is TRBJ1-2; the match to TRBD1 covers 7 bases. This CDR3 is built from 14 residues. Trimming took 0 bases from V and 3 from J; bases not matched to a gene: 1. Germline CDR1 MNHNY, CDR2 SVGAGI (reference sequence). CDR3: CASSYSGTDYGYTF. Here the CDR3 DNA reads TGTGCCAGCAGTTACTCAGGGACAGACTATGGCTACACCTTC.

This clonotype was seen at least ten times. This chain uses TRBV5-5 with TRBJ2-3; D might be TRBD2 (5 bases). V lost 6 bases, J lost 1 base, and 12 bases lay in between. The germline CDR1 and CDR2 sequences are SGHKS and YYEKEE (reference sequence). The CDR3 extends over 14 amino acids. The CDR3 DNA follows: TGTGCCAGCAAGGTGGGAGAGGGCACAGATACGCAGTATTTT. Translating gives CASKVGEGTDTQYF.

This clonotype appeared many times. The CDR3 region is CASSLTGAPYEQYF. As DNA, the CDR3 is TGTGCCAGCAGTTTGACAGGAGCCCCCTACGAGCAGTACTTC. V gene TRBV27 combines with J gene TRBJ2-7; D might be TRBD1 (6 bases). The CDR3 sequence is 14 residues long. The germline V and J ends were trimmed by 3 bases and 2 bases, with 11 bases remaining between them. Germline values: CDR1 MNHEY, CDR2 SMNVEV (reference sequence).

This clonotype occurred a few times. The chain employs TRBV2 and TRBJ2-7; 9 bases are shared with TRBD2. CDR3 length: 14 amino acids. With 4 bases clipped from V and 6 bases from J, the junction kept 7 bases outside the gene matches. Germline loops: CDR1 SNHLY, CDR2 FYNNEI. The CDR3 loop reads CASSGQREVPEQYF. Written as DNA, the CDR3 is TGTGCCAGCAGTGGACAGCGGGAGGTCCCCGAGCAGTACTTC.

This clonotype was picked up many times. The chain employs TRBV29-1 and TRBJ1-1; D is ambiguous. The CDR3 extends over 12 amino acids. V gave up 4 bases and J gave up 5 bases, with 11 bases separating them. Germline assignment: CDR1 SQVTM and CDR2 ANQGSEA. In DNA, the CDR3 is TGCAGCGTTGTTTTCGTGGGAACTGAAGCTTTCTTT. This encodes CSVVFVGTEAFF.

This clonotype has ten or more counts. J is TRBJ2-3 and V is TRBV10-3; 7 nucleotides align to TRBD2. The CDR3 consists of 13 residues. Per germline, CDR1 ENHRY and CDR2 SYGVKD. V trimming: 8 bases; J trimming: 4 bases; junction bases outside the gene matches: 6. The CDR3 loop reads CAIGREPSDTQYF. The DNA of the CDR3 is TGTGCCATCGGGCGGGAGCCTTCAGATACGCAGTATTTT.

There are many counts of this clonotype. The chain links TRBV7-8 to TRBJ2-7; the D is unclear. CDR1 is SGHVS, CDR2 FQNEAQ, per germline. V lost 2 bases and J lost 6, with 5 bases in between. The length of the CDR3 is 11 residues. The CDR3 region is CASSLMGEQYF. The CDR3 DNA sequence: TGTGCCAGCAGCTTAATGGGCGAGCAGTACTTC. The whole variable domain, filled in from reference TRBV7-8 and TRBJ2-7, reads GAGVSQSPRYKVAKRGQDVALRCDPISGHVSLFWYQQALGQGPEFLTYFQNEAQLDKSGLPSDRFFAERPEGSVSTLKIQRTQQEDSAVYLCASSLMGEQYFGPGTRLTVT.

This clonotype has a count of ten or more. The DNA for the CDR3 is TGCAGTGCTAGTAAAGGACAGGGTTATGGCTACACCTTC. It specifies CSASKGQGYGYTF. The V call is TRBV20-1, the J call TRBJ1-2; 8 bases are a match to TRBD1. CDR3 length equals 13 residues. J lost 5 bases, V lost 3 bases, and 5 bases had no gene match. Germline values: CDR1 DFQATT, CDR2 SNEGSKA (reference sequence).